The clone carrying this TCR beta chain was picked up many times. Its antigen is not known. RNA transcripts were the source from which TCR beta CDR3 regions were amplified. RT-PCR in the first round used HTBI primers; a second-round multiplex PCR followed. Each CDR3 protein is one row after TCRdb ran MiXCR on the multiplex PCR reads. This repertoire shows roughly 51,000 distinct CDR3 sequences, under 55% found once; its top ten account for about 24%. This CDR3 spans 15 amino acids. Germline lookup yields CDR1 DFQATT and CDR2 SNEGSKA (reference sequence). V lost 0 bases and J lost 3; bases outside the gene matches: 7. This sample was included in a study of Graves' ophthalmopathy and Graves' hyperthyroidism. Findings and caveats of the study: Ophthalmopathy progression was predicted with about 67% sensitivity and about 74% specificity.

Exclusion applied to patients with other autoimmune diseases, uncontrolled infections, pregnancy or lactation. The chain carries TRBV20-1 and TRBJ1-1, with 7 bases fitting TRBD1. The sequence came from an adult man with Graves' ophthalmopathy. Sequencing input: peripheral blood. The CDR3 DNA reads TGCAGTGCTAGAGACCTAACAGGGGTTCACACTGAAGCTTTCTTT. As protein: CSARDLTGVHTEAFF.